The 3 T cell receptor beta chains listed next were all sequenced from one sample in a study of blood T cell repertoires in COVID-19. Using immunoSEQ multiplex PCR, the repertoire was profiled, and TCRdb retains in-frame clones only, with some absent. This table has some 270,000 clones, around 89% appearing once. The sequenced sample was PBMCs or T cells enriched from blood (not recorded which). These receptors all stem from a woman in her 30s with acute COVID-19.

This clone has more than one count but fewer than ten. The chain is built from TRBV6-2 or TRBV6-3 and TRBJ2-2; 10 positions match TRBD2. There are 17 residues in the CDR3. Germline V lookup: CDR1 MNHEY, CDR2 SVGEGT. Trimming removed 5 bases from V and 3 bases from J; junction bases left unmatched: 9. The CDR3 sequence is CASSDPSSGRDTGELFF. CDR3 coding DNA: TGTGCCAGCAGTGACCCCTCTAGCGGGAGAGACACCGGGGAGCTGTTTTTT.

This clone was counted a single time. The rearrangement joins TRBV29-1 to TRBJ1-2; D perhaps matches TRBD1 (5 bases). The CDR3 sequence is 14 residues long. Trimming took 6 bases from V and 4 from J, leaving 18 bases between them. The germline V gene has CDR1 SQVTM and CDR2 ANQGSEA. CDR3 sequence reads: CSVALGGRGYGYTF. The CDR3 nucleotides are TGCAGCGTCGCTCTGGGGGGTAGAGGCTATGGCTACACCTTC.

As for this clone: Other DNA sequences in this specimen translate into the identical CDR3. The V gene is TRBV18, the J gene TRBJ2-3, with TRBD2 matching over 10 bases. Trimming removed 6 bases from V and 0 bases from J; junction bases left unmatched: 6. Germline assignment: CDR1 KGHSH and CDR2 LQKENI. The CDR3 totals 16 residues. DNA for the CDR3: TGTGCCAGCTCCCCAGGACTAGCGGCAAGCACAGATACGCAGTATTTT. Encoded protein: CASSPGLAASTDTQYF.